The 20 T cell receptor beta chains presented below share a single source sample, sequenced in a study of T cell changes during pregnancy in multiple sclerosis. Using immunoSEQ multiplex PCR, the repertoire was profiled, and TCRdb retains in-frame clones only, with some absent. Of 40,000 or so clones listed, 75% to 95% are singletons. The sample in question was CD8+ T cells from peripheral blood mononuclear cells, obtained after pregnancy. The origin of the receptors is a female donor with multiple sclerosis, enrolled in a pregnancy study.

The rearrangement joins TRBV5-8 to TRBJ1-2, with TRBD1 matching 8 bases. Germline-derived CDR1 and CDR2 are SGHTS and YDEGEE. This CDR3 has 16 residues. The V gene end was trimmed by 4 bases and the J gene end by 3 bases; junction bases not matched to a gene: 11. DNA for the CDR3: TGTGCCAGCAGCAGATTCAACAGGGGGAAGGACTATGGCTACACCTTC. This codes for CASSRFNRGKDYGYTF.

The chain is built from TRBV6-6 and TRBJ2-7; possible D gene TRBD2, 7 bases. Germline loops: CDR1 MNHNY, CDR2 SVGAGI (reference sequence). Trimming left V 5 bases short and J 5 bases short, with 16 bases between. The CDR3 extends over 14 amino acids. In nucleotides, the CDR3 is TGTGCCAGCAGTGATTCTGGGGGGGGCAACGAGCAGTACTTC. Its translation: CASSDSGGGNEQYF.

In nucleotides, the CDR3 is TGTGCCAGCAGTGCCCGAAGGTGGAGCACTGAAGCTTTCTTT. It codes for CASSARRWSTEAFF. The gene calls are TRBV27 and TRBJ1-1; no firm D call. This CDR3 is built from 14 residues. V was pared by 5 bases and J by 4 bases, with 14 bases between. CDR1 and CDR2 (germline): MNHEY, SMNVEV (reference sequence).

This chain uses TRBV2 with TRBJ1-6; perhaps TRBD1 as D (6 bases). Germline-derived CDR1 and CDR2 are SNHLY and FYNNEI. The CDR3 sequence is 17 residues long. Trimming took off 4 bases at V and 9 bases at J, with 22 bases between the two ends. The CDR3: CASSGTPDSRGASPLHF. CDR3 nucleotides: TGTGCCAGCAGTGGCACCCCGGACAGTAGGGGAGCTTCACCCCTCCACTTT.

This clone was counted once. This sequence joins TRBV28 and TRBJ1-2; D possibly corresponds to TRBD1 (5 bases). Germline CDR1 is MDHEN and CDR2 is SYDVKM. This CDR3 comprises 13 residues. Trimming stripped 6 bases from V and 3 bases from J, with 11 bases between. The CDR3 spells CASRGREHYGYTF. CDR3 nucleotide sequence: TGTGCCAGCAGGGGCAGGGAACACTATGGCTACACCTTC.

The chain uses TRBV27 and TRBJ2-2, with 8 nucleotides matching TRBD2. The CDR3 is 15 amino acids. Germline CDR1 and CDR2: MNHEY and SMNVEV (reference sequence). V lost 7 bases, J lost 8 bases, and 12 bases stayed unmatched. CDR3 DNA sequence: TGTGCCAGCACCGCCTGGGCGGGAGGTACGGGGGAGCTGTTTTTT. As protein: CASTAWAGGTGELFF.

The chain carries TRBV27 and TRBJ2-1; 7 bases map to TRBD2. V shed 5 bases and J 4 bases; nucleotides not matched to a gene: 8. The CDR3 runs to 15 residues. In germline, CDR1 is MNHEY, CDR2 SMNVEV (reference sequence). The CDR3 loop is CASSIVGRGYNEQFF. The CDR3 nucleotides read TGTGCCAGCAGTATTGTCGGGCGGGGGTACAATGAGCAGTTCTTC.

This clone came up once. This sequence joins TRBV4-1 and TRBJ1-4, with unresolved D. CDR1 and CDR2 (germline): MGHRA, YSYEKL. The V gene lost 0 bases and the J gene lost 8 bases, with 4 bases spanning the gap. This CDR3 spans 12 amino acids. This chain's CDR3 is CASSQDLEKLFF. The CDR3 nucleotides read TGCGCCAGCAGCCAAGATTTAGAAAAACTGTTTTTT.

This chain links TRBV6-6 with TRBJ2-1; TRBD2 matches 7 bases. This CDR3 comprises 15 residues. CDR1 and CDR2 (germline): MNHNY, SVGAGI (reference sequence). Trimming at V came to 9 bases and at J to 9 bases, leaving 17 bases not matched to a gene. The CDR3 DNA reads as TGTGCCAGTCAGGGAGGGACTGTCATACGGTCTGAGCAGTTCTTC. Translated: CASQGGTVIRSEQFF.

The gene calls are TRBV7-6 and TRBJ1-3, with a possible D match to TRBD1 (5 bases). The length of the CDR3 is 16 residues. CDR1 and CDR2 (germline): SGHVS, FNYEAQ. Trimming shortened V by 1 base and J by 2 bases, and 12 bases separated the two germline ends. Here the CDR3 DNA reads TGTGCCAGCAGCTTAGTAGCGGGACGGACTGGAAACACCATATATTTT. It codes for CASSLVAGRTGNTIYF.

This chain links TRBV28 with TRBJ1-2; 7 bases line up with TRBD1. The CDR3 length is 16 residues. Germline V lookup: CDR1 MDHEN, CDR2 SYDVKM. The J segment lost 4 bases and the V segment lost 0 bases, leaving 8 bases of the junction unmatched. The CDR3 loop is CASSLWGREGAYGYTF. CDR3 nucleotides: TGTGCCAGCAGTTTATGGGGACGGGAGGGGGCCTATGGCTACACCTTC.

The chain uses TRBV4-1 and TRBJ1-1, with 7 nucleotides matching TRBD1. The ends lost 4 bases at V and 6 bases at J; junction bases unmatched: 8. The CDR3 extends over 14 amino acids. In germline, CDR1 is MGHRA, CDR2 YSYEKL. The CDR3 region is CASSPPQGTSEAFF. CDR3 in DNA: TGCGCCAGCAGCCCCCCACAGGGGACCTCTGAAGCTTTCTTT.

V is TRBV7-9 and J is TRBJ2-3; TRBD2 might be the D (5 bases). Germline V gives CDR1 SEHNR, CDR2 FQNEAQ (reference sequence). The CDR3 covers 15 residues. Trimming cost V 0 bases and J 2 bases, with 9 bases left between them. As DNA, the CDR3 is TGTGCCAGCAGCTTAGCTAGCGAGGACACAGATACGCAGTATTTT. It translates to CASSLASEDTDTQYF.

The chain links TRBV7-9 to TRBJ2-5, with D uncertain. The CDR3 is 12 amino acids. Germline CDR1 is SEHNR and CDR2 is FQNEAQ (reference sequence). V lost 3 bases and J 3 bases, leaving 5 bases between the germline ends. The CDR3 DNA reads TGTGCCAGCAGCTTCTCTAAAGAGACCCAGTACTTC. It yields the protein CASSFSKETQYF.

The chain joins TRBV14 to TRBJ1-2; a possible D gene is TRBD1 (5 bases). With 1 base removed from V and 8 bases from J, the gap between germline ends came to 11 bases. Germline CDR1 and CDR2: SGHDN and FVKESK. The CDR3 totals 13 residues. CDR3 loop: CASSQVPGIGYTF. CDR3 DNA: TGTGCCAGCAGCCAAGTTCCAGGGATAGGCTACACCTTC.

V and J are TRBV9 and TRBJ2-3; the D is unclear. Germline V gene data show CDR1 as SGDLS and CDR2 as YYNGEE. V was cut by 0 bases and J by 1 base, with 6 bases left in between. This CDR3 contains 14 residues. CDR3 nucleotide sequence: TGTGCCAGCAGCGTAGACCGGGGCACAGATACGCAGTATTTT. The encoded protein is CASSVDRGTDTQYF.

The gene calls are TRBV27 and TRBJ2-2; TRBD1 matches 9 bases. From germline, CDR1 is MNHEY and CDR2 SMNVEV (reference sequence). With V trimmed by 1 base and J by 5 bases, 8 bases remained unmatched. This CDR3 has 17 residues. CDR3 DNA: TGTGCCAGCAGTTTATTGTCCGGGACAGGGAGGACCGGGGAGCTGTTTTTT. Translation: CASSLLSGTGRTGELFF.

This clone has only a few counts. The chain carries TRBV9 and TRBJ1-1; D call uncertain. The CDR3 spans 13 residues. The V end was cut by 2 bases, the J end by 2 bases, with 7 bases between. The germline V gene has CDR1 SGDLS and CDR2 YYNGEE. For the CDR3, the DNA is TGTGCCAGCAGCGTGAGGATTAACACTGAAGCTTTCTTT. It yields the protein CASSVRINTEAFF.

CDR3 DNA sequence: TGTGCCAGTAGAGACACCGGGACAGGGGGCTTTCTAAGTGGCTACACCTTC. Protein: CASRDTGTGGFLSGYTF. V is TRBV19 and J is TRBJ1-2, with 12 bases that match TRBD1. Germline V gene sequence: CDR1 LNHDA, CDR2 SQIVND (reference sequence). CDR3 length: 17 residues. The J segment lost 7 bases and the V segment lost 6 bases, leaving 15 bases of the junction unmatched.

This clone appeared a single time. CDR3 amino acids: CASSYSQGSSYNEQFF. The CDR3 DNA follows: TGTGCCAGCAGTTACTCGCAAGGGAGCTCCTACAATGAGCAGTTCTTC. The chain links TRBV6-5 to TRBJ2-1, with D perhaps TRBD2 (5 bases). V was trimmed by 0 bases and J by 0 bases, leaving 9 bases between them. The CDR3 spans 16 residues. In germline, CDR1 is MNHEY, CDR2 SVGAGI.